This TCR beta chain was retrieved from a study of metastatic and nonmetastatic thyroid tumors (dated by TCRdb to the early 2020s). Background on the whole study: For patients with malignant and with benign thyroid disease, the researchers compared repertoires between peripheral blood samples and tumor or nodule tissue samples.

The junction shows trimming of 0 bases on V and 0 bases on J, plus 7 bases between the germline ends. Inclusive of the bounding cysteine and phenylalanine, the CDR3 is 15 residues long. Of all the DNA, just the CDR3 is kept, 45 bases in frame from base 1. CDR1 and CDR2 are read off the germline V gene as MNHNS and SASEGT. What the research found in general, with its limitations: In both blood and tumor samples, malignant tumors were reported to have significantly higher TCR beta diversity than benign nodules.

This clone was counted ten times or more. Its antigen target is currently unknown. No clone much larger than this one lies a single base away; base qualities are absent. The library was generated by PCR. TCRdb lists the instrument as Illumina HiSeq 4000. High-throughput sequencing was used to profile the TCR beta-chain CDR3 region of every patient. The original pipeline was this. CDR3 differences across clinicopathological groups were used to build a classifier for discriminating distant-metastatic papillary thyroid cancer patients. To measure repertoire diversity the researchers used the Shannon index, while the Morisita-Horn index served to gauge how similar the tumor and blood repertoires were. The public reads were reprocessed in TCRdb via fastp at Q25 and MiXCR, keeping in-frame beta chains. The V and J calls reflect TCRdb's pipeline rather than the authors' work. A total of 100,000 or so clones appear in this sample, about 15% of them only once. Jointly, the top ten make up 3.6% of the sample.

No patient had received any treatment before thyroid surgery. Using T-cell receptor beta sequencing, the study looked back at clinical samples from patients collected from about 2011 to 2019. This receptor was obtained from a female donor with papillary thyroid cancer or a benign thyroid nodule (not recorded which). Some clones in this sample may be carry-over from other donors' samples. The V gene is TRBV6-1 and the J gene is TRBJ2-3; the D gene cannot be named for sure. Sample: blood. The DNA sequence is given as TGTGCCAGCAGTGAAGCGCCGGCTAGCACAGATACGCAGTATTTT. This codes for CASSEAPASTDTQYF.